This paragraph reports one TCR beta chain. Antigen: not known. Clones were sequenced by immunoSEQ multiplex PCR, and TCRdb holds only the in-frame ones, with some missing. Of about 600,000 clones detected, 95% to 98% appear once; the ten largest clones hold 0.3%. This record belongs to a study of shared clonotypes between healthy human individuals. Across the whole study: The plates for each donor numbered three CD4 naive, three CD4 memory, two CD8 naive and one CD8 memory. General study points: About 5% of naive CD4 clonotypes were common to a few donors.

V shed 5 bases, J shed 8 bases, and the junction held 13 bases outside the gene matches. Germline CDR1 is SEHNR and CDR2 is FQNEAQ (reference sequence). The CDR3 has 15 amino acids. Only CD45RO-negative cells positively selected for CCR7 counted as naive CD8 cells, so terminally differentiated effector memory CD45RA+ cells were excluded. The source material was naive CD8+ T cells sorted from blood. This chain links TRBV7-9 with TRBJ1-2; 8 nucleotides agree with TRBD1. The clonotype was recovered from a man younger than 45 in good health. CDR3 residues: CASSTPTGAVGGYTF. For the CDR3, the DNA is TGTGCCAGCAGCACTCCGACAGGGGCGGTCGGCGGCTACACCTTC. The full variable domain, with the rest looked up from reference TRBV7-9 and TRBJ1-2, is DTGVSQNPRHKITKRGQNVTFRCDPISEHNRLYWYRQTLGQGPEFLTYFQNEAQLEKSRLLSDRFSAERPKGSFSTLEIQRTEQGDSAMYLCASSTPTGAVGGYTFGSGTRLTVV.